This entry is about one TCR beta chain. Its antigen has not been determined. Base qualities are not at hand, and no much larger clone is one base apart. TCR beta CDR3 regions were sequenced from DNA using the immunoSEQ Assay. As for the authors' bioinformatics: T cell density was computed as TCR beta template counts normalized to usable DNA estimated by amplifying housekeeping genes. The preseqR package was used to estimate richness by extrapolating to 400,000 templates for PBMC samples and to 120,000 templates for tissue samples. Clonality was defined by subtracting Pielou's evenness from one. Tissue-enriched TCRs were identified through differential abundance testing performed on productive amino-acid clonotypes, with a minimum total count of 5 and an alpha of 0.1. Repertoire overlap between compartments was quantified with the Jaccard Index and Morisita Overlap Index. GLIPH clustered TCR beta CDR3s with public tetramer-defined viral CDR3s; viral motifs required at least three viral sequences plus V-gene enrichment. Drawn from immuneACCESS, this table holds only the in-frame rearrangements with V and J called that TCRdb kept. Clones are partly lost; checked studies trace under half to an unresolved V gene and leave the rest unexplained. The DNA was the basis for D and trimming; V, J and clone size are from that table. The sample table holds 30,000 or so clones, of which 91% were seen once. Clones ranked in the top ten supply about 28% of the sample.

This record belongs to a study of T cells in localized non-small cell lung cancer (dated by TCRdb to the early 2020s). Context from the whole study: Comparing tumors with uninvolved tumor-adjacent lungs, the study looked at the T cell repertoires of 200 to 250 patients with early-stage NSCLC. The mean age of the NSCLC patients was 60 to 85 years, with about 120 men and about a hundred women. All 220 or so NSCLC patients in the cohort were treatment-naive and had localized lung tumors that were resected.

At diagnosis, peripheral blood, uninvolved tumor-adjacent lung and tumor were collected and were preserved as a mix of fresh-frozen and FFPE material. Blood samples were analyzed as peripheral blood mononuclear cells for TCR repertoire profiling. CDR1 and CDR2, per the germline V gene, are SGHVS and FQNEAQ. From the cysteine up to the phenylalanine, the CDR3 has a length of 15 residues. This entry keeps only the CDR3 DNA: 45 bases, framed from base 1. Ends trimmed: V by 5 bases, J by 2 bases; bases unmatched to a gene: 9. Results the study describes overall, beyond this receptor: A median of about 55 of the top 100 tumor clones were detected in paired uninvolved adjacent lung, and 28 of these tumor clones were also found among the top 100 clones of the paired uninvolved adjacent lung. Because multi-region tumor sequencing was not performed, intratumor heterogeneity could not be ruled out. Longer overall survival was associated with higher T cell density in blood, whereas shorter survival was associated with higher clonality in adjacent lung. Because the study design was exploratory, TCR variables were selected using unadjusted p-values without false-discovery rate correction. Uninvolved tumor-adjacent lung showed the highest T cell clonality, higher than tumor, which suggests more focused antigenic responses in the uninvolved tumor-adjacent lung.

The chain joins TRBV7-8 to TRBJ2-7, and TRBD1 aligns with 7 junction nucleotides. The starting material was peripheral blood, obtained before any cancer treatment. This receptor was identified in a female donor older than 55 with stage I lung adenocarcinoma. The CDR3 protein is CASSIRDSRTYEQYF. The DNA reads as follows: TGTGCCAGCAGCATCCGGGACAGTCGCACCTACGAGCAGTACTTC.